The 4 T cell receptor beta chains below come from one sample, sequenced in a study of blood T cell repertoires in COVID-19. This table comes from immunoSEQ multiplex PCR, and its TCRdb copy is limited to in-frame clones, with some not included. The sample holds fewer than 450,000 clones, roughly 87% seen once. The sequencing input was PBMCs or T cells enriched from blood (not recorded which). Receptors originate from a woman aged 25-40 years who had recovered from COVID-19.

The chain is built from TRBV7-6 and TRBJ2-1; 8 bases fit TRBD2. Germline loops: CDR1 SGHVS, CDR2 FNYEAQ. The CDR3 extends over 17 amino acids. J gave up 0 bases and V 3 bases, and 7 bases lay outside the gene matches. CDR3 coding DNA: TGTGCCAGCAGCTTTTATGGGAGCGGGAGCTCCTACAATGAGCAGTTCTTC. Its protein product is CASSFYGSGSSYNEQFF.

This clone was seen more than once but under ten times. Other DNA sequences in this sample translate to the same CDR3. The J gene is TRBJ1-3, the V gene TRBV5-1; D remains unclear. The CDR3 loop spans 13 amino acids. Trimming removed 1 base at V and 1 base at J, with 3 bases between. The V gene's germline CDR1 is SGHRS and CDR2 YFSETQ. The CDR3 is CASSLSSGNTIYF. CDR3 in DNA: TGCGCCAGCAGCTTGTCGTCTGGAAACACCATATATTTT.

J is TRBJ2-7 and V is TRBV6-5; 8 nucleotides agree with TRBD1. Germline V lookup: CDR1 MNHEY, CDR2 SVGAGI. The CDR3 is 15 amino acids. Germline trimming cut 10 bases from V and 3 bases from J; bases unmatched to any gene: 14. CDR3 coding DNA: TGTGCCACCCGCGGGACCGGGACAGGACGCTACGAGCAGTACTTC. This gives the protein CATRGTGTGRYEQYF.

The V call is TRBV29-1, the J call TRBJ2-7; weak D call: TRBD1 (6 bases). V dropped 1 base and J dropped 0 bases, with 16 bases sitting between them. The CDR3 is 16 amino acids. Germline-derived CDR1 and CDR2 are SQVTM and ANQGSEA. CDR3 nucleotides: TGCAGCGTTGAAGGCCGGACAGAGCAAAGCTCCTACGAGCAGTACTTC. The encoded protein is CSVEGRTEQSSYEQYF.